Each of the 9 T cell receptor beta chains below was sequenced from the same sample in a study of tumour-infiltrating T cells in Burkitt lymphoma. Measured with immunoSEQ multiplex PCR; TCRdb has only the in-frame clones, and not every one. Here the sample spans more than 40,000 clones, around 30% being singletons. The sample consisted of tumor tissue. Receptor source: a human donor with Burkitt lymphoma.

This clone was recorded a few times. The V and J genes are TRBV14 and TRBJ1-3, with D maybe TRBD1 (5 bases). Trimming left V 2 bases short and J 2 bases short, with 7 bases between. Germline V lookup: CDR1 SGHDN, CDR2 FVKESK. This CDR3 region has 14 residues. The CDR3 is CASSQRGAGNTIYF. The DNA of the CDR3 is TGTGCCAGCAGCCAAAGAGGGGCTGGAAACACCATATATTTT.

This clone was seen a few times. The genes are TRBV10-3 and TRBJ1-2; 8 bases map to TRBD1. Germline assignment: CDR1 ENHRY and CDR2 SYGVKD. The CDR3 loop spans 14 amino acids. The J segment lost 1 base and the V segment lost 5 bases, leaving 3 bases of the junction unmatched. CDR3 sequence reads: CAISRTGLNYGYTF. CDR3 nucleotide sequence: TGTGCCATCAGTCGGACAGGGCTTAACTATGGCTACACCTTC.

This clone was seen more than once but under ten times. The chain couples TRBV4-3 to TRBJ1-2; no firm D call. With 2 bases removed from V and 2 bases from J, the gap between germline ends came to 9 bases. CDR1 is LGHNA and CDR2 is YSLEER in the germline V gene. CDR3 size: 14 residues. The CDR3 protein is CASSQSTANYGYTF. The CDR3 DNA is TGCGCCAGCAGCCAATCCACAGCCAACTATGGCTACACCTTC.

The rearrangement joins TRBV9 to TRBJ2-7; D possibly uses TRBD1 or TRBD2 (6 bases each). The length of the CDR3 is 14 residues. The germline V and J ends were trimmed by 0 bases and 3 bases, with 10 bases remaining between them. From germline, CDR1 is SGDLS and CDR2 YYNGEE. The CDR3 DNA reads as TGTGCCAGCAGCGTAGGAGGGGGGAACTACGAGCAGTACTTC. Translating gives CASSVGGGNYEQYF.

Only a few counts were recorded for this clone. The CDR3 loop is CAIRMGATSTDTQYF. DNA of the CDR3: TGTGCCATCAGGATGGGGGCAACTAGCACAGATACGCAGTATTTT. The V call is TRBV10-3, the J call TRBJ2-3; TRBD1 is a possible D gene (6 bases). Between the trimmed V and J ends, which lost 6 bases and 0 bases, there was a span of 13 bases. The CDR3 runs 15 residues. CDR1 and CDR2 (germline): ENHRY, SYGVKD.

The chain joins TRBV5-5 to TRBJ2-7; D may be TRBD2 (6 bases). The CDR3 sequence is 14 residues long. Germline values: CDR1 SGHKS, CDR2 YYEKEE (reference sequence). Trimming cost V 3 bases and J 3 bases, with 13 bases left between them. CDR3 nucleotides: TGTGCCAGCAGCTCTCCGGGACTGGGCTACGAGCAGTACTTC. This encodes CASSSPGLGYEQYF.

There are many counts of this clone. V is TRBV7-9 and J is TRBJ1-2; D remains ambiguous. This CDR3 has 12 residues. CDR1 is SEHNR, CDR2 FQNEAQ, per germline (reference sequence). V lost 10 bases and J 4 bases, leaving 13 bases between the germline ends. The CDR3 loop is CATDDGPYGYTF. CDR3 DNA sequence: TGTGCCACGGACGACGGACCCTATGGCTACACCTTC.

In this sample, this clone turned up a few times. Relative to the germline gene, one junction end is altered; a read error may explain this. This rearrangement joins TRBV7-2 to TRBJ2-7, with D uncertain. The CDR3 is 9 residues long. Germline-derived CDR1 and CDR2 are SGHTA and FQGNSA. For the CDR3, the DNA is TGTGCCAGCAGCTTAGCCTCGTCTTTC. Its protein product is CASSLASSF.

This clone is labeled as medium-sized. Other DNA variants within this sample encode the same CDR3. This chain joins TRBV11-2 and TRBJ1-2; no firm D call. From germline, CDR1 is SGHAT and CDR2 FQNNGV. V was trimmed by 1 base and J by 8 bases, leaving 5 bases between them. This CDR3 comprises 11 residues. Here the CDR3 reads CASSLGGGYTF. The CDR3 DNA reads as TGTGCCAGCAGCTTAGGTGGAGGCTACACCTTC. Drawing the rest from reference TRBV11-2 and TRBJ1-2, the complete variable domain is EAGVAQSPRYKIIEKRQSVAFWCNPISGHATLYWYQQILGQGPKLLIQFQNNGVVDDSQLPKDRFSAERLKGVDSTLKIQPAKLEDSAVYLCASSLGGGYTFGSGTRLTVV.